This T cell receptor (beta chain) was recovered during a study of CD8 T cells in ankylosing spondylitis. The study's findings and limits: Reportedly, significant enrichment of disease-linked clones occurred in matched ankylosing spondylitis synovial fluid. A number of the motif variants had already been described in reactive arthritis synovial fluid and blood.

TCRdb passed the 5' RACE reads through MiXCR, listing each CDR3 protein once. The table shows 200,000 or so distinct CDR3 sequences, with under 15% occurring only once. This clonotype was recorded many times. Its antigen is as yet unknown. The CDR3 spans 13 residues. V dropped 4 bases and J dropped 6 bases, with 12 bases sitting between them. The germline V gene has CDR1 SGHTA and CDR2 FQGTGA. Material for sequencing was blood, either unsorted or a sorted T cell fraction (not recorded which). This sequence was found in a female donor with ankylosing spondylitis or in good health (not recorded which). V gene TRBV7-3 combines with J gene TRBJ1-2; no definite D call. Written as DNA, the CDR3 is TGTGCCAGCAGCTCCCTTTCGGGAGATGGCTACACCTTC. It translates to CASSSLSGDGYTF.